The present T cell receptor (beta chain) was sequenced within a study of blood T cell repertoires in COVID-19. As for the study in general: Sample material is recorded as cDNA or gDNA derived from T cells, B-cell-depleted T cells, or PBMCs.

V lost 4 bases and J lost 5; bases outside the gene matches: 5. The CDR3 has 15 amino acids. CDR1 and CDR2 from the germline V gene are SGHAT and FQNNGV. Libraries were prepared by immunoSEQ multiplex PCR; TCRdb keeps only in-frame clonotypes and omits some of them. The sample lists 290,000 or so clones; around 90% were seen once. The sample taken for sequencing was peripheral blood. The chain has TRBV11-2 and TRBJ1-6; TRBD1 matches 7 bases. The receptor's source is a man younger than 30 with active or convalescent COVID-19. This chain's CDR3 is CASSSPQGNNSPLHF. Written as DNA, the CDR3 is TGTGCCAGCAGCTCCCCACAGGGGAATAATTCACCCCTCCACTTT.